This T cell receptor (beta chain) was observed in a study of blood T cell repertoires in COVID-19. Germline V gene sequence: CDR1 DFQATT, CDR2 SNEGSKA (reference sequence). The V segment lost 4 bases and the J segment 3 bases; nucleotides outside the gene matches: 13. This CDR3 region has 17 residues. Assay used: immunoSEQ multiplex PCR; TCRdb lists only in-frame clones, some missing. The profile shows about 160,000 clones, over 70% of them singletons. Input material: peripheral blood. The chain couples TRBV20-1 to TRBJ1-5, with TRBD1 matching 9 bases. This sequence was found in a man at least 80 years old with acute or convalescent COVID-19. CDR3 sequence reads: CSATDRGSRAVNQPQHF. The CDR3 DNA follows: TGCAGTGCTACTGACAGGGGGTCGCGGGCGGTCAATCAGCCCCAGCATTTT.